This T cell receptor beta chain was recorded in a study of blood T cell repertoires in COVID-19. Study as a whole: COVID-19 samples from acute and convalescent phases originated in the United States, Italy and Spain. Nucleic acid was either cDNA or gDNA, and it came from T cells, B-cell-depleted T cells, or PBMCs.

Germline V lookup: CDR1 SGHRS, CDR2 YFSETQ. V lost 4 bases and J 0 bases, leaving 11 bases between the germline ends. The length of the CDR3 is 15 residues. Original processing methods: Nucleated cell number was recorded as an estimate derived from reference gene primer amplification. Assay: immunoSEQ multiplex PCR; the TCRdb copy retains only in-frame clones and omits some. That table is the source of V, J and clone size, and D and trimming were worked out from the DNA. Found here are some 100,000 clones, 88% of them singletons; the top ten hold around 6.5%. The TCR originated in a woman aged 55-75 years with acute or convalescent COVID-19. Specimen: peripheral blood. The rearrangement links TRBV5-1 to TRBJ1-3, with a possible D match to TRBD1 (6 bases). The CDR3 here is CASSPQGSSGNTIYF. The DNA for the CDR3 is TGCGCCAGCAGCCCACAGGGCTCCTCTGGAAACACCATATATTTT. Supplemented by reference TRBV5-1 and TRBJ1-3, the full variable domain reads KAGVTQTPRYLIKTRGQQVTLSCSPISGHRSVSWYQQTPGQGLQFLFEYFSETQRNKGNFPGRFSGRQFSNSRSEMNVSTLELGDSALYLCASSPQGSSGNTIYFGEGSWLTVV.